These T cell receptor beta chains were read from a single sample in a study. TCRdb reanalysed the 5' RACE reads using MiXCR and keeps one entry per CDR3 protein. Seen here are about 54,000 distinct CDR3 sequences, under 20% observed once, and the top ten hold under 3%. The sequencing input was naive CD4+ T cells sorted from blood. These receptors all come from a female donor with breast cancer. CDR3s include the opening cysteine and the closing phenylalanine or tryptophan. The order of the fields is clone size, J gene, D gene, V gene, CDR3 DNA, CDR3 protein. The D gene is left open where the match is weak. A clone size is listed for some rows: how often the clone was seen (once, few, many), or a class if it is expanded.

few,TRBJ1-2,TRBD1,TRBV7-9,TGTGCCAGCAGCTTAGAGGGGGCGAACTATGGCTACACCTTC,CASSLEGANYGYTF
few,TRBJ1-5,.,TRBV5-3,TGTGCCAGAAGCTTGGGTCGGGACAACCCATGGATTGGGAATGGGCCCCAGCATTTT,CARSLGRDNPWIGNGPQHF
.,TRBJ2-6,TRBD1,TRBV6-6,TGTGCCAGCGGATCGATCTTCCGGGACAGGGGAAGGTCTGGGGCCAACGTCCTGACTTTC,CASGSIFRDRGRSGANVLTF
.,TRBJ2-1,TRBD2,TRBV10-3,TGTGCCATCAGTGGGACTAGCCTCCTTGAGCAGTTCTTC,CAISGTSLLEQFF
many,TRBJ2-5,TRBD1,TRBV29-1,TGCAGCGCCCTTAGGGGGCTTGGGGAGACCCAGTACTTC,CSALRGLGETQYF
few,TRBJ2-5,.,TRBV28,TGTGCCACCGGACAGCCTCAAGAGACCCAGTACTTC,CATGQPQETQYF
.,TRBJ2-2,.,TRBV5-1,TGCGCCAGCACACCCCGGAGCGGAGACGCGAACACCGGGGAGCTGTTTTTT,CASTPRSGDANTGELFF
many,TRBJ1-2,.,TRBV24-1,TGTGCCACCAGTGATTCTCTGGACTTACGGGGCTACACCTTC,CATSDSLDLRGYTF
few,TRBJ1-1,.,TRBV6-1,TGTGCCAGCAGCGATAACAAGGGGTTCAGGACTGAAGCTTTCTTT,CASSDNKGFRTEAFF
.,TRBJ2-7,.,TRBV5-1,TGCGCCAGCAGCTTTAATAGACAGCCCCTCTCTTACGAGCAGTACTTC,CASSFNRQPLSYEQYF
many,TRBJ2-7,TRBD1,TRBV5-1,TGCGCCAGCAGTCCGGGACAGACATTTGGGTCCGAGCAGTACTTC,CASSPGQTFGSEQYF
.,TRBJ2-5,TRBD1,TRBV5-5,TGTGCCAGCAGCCGCGGACAGGCGCAAGAGACCCAGTACTTC,CASSRGQAQETQYF
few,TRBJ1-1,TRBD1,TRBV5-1,TGCGCCAGCAGCGTGGGACAGATGAACACTGAAGCTTTCTTT,CASSVGQMNTEAFF
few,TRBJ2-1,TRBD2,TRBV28,TGTGCCAGCAGTTTCGGCGGGGGTTCCTACAATGAGCAGTTCTTC,CASSFGGGSYNEQFF
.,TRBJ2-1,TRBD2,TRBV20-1,TGCAGTGCTAAGAGGACTAGCGTATACAGTGAGCAGTTCTTC,CSAKRTSVYSEQFF
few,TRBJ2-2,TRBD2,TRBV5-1,TGCGCCAGCAGCCCGCTAGCGGGAGAAACCGGGGAGCTGTTTTTT,CASSPLAGETGELFF
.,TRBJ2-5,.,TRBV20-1,TGCAGTGCTAGCAACTCCCAAGAGACCCAGTACTTC,CSASNSQETQYF
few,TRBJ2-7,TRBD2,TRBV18,TGTGCCAGCTCACCGGCGGGGGGGCTTTCCGGCGAGCAGTACTTC,CASSPAGGLSGEQYF
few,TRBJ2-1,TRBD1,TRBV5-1,TGCGCCAGCAGCTTACAGGGGTCATCCCACAATGAGCAGTTCTTC,CASSLQGSSHNEQFF
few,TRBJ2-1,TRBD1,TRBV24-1,TGTGCCACCAGTCACGCCCGGGACAGGGGCCACAATGAGCAGTTCTTC,CATSHARDRGHNEQFF
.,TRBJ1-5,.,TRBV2,TGTGCCAGCAGTGCTGACGGAGATCAGCCCCAGCATTTT,CASSADGDQPQHF
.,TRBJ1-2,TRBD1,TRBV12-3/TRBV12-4,TGTGCCAGCAGTTTAGCGGGACAGGCCTATGGCTACACCTTC,CASSLAGQAYGYTF
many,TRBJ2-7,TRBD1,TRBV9,TGTGCCAGCAGCGGGACAGGGACCTACGAGCAGTACTTC,CASSGTGTYEQYF